This T cell receptor (beta chain) was documented in a study of regulatory T cells in long-lasting Graves disease. Time point here: newly diagnosed GD, antithyroid drugs for less than 3 months. Extracted RNA from PBMCs served as the source of the TCR library. In each case, Graves' disease was diagnosed per American Thyroid Association guidelines. Building of the TCR beta libraries involved iRepertoire HTBI primers and Arm-PCR of CDR3 regions. TCRdb re-called the multiplex PCR reads through MiXCR, storing one row per CDR3 protein. The repertoire holds around 320,000 distinct CDR3 sequences, 15% to 20% seen once, with 25% to 30% in the top ten. This clonotype was observed a few times. These same data were also listed under a study on T cells in Graves' hyperthyroidism and ophthalmopathy.

The clonotype comes from a man aged 40-49 years with Graves disease. The input for sequencing was peripheral blood mononuclear cells (PBMCs), taken at new diagnosis, from a patient treated with antithyroid drugs.

The CDR3 coding sequence is TGTGCCAGCAGCGTAGACGCCGGGGGGCTTAAGTACTTC. Amino acids: CASSVDAGGLKYF. The chain has TRBV9 and TRBJ2-7, with D perhaps TRBD2 (7 bases). Germline V gene lookup returns CDR1 SGDLS and CDR2 YYNGEE. The CDR3 sequence is 13 residues long. V was shortened by 0 bases and J by 11 bases, with 15 bases between the two germline ends.